The 3 T cell receptor beta chains listed next were all sequenced from one sample in a study of cytomegalovirus exposure and HLA in healthy donors. PCR amplification relied on 60 Vbeta primers (plus 13 Jbeta primers). TCRdb's table, derived via immunoSEQ multiplex PCR, lists solely in-frame clones and lacks some. The table lists over 100,000 clones. What was sequenced was PBMCs. Receptors originate from a man younger than 40 in good health and CMV-seronegative.

This chain joins TRBV28 and TRBJ1-2; 10 nucleotides line up with TRBD1. This CDR3 has 15 residues. J was trimmed by 3 bases and V by 5 bases; bases with no gene match: 6. The V gene's germline CDR1 is MDHEN and CDR2 SYDVKM. In DNA form, the CDR3 reads TGTGCCAGCAGTACACTGGGACAGGGGCACTATGGCTACACCTTC. The encoded protein is CASSTLGQGHYGYTF.

This chain joins TRBV19 and TRBJ2-5, with D hard to call. The CDR3 has 13 amino acids. Germline CDR1 LNHDA, CDR2 SQIVND (reference sequence). Between the trimmed V and J ends, which lost 0 bases and 5 bases, there was a span of 7 bases. CDR3 in amino acids: CASSIDPEETQYF. DNA of the CDR3: TGTGCCAGTAGTATAGATCCCGAGGAGACCCAGTACTTC.

The chain combines TRBV5-1 with TRBJ1-3, with unresolved D. The CDR3 runs to 13 residues. CDR1 SGHRS and CDR2 YFSETQ come from the germline V gene. V lost 2 bases and J 9 bases, leaving 12 bases between the germline ends. The CDR3 is CASSLEEAGTIYF. CDR3 DNA: TGCGCCAGCAGCTTAGAGGAAGCGGGCACCATATATTTT.